This is a list of T cell receptor beta chains from one sample in a study of blood T cells in healthy people across ages. TCRdb re-called the 5' RACE reads with MiXCR, one entry per CDR3 protein. Found here are almost 800,000 distinct CDR3 sequences, about 62% of them singletons; the top ten hold around 22%. Sequencing was done on a sample of blood. These TCRs come from a man aged 25-45 years in good health. Both conserved end residues are part of each CDR3. A D gene is named only where the DNA matches it firmly. For some rows the clone size is stated as once, few or many, or as a class when expanded; others skip it.

clone_size j_call d_call v_call cdr3_aa cdr3_nt
few TRBJ1-4 . TRBV9 CASSVGGGKLFF TGTGCCAGCAGCGTAGGGGGTGGGAAACTGTTTTTT
. TRBJ2-1 . TRBV2 CASSELASINEQFF TGTGCCAGCAGTGAGTTAGCATCTATCAATGAGCAGTTCTTC
. TRBJ1-1 TRBD1 TRBV29-1 CSVADRDLREAFF TGCAGCGTGGCTGACAGGGATCTTCGCGAAGCTTTCTTT
. TRBJ2-1 TRBD1 TRBV7-6 CASSQTDRGRAYNEQFF TGTGCCAGCAGCCAAACTGACAGGGGGCGAGCGTACAATGAGCAGTTCTTC
. TRBJ2-6 TRBD1 TRBV13 CASSPQGAAGANVLTF TGTGCCAGCAGCCCACAGGGGGCTGCAGGGGCCAACGTCCTGACTTTC
few TRBJ2-7 . TRBV6-5 CASSYGASYEQYF TGTGCCAGCAGTTACGGGGCCTCCTACGAGCAGTACTTC
. TRBJ1-1 . TRBV7-3 CASSQTANTEAFF TGTGCCAGCAGCCAAACAGCGAACACTGAAGCTTTCTTT
. TRBJ2-7 TRBD2 TRBV7-2 CASSLHGVTSGSHEQYF TGTGCCAGCAGCTTACACGGTGTGACTAGCGGGAGTCACGAGCAGTACTTC
few TRBJ2-5 . TRBV20-1 CSATLYVPTETQYF TGCAGTGCTACCCTTTATGTCCCGACGGAGACCCAGTACTTC
. TRBJ2-1 TRBD1 TRBV29-1 CSLATGGINNEQFF TGCAGCCTCGCTACAGGGGGAATTAACAATGAGCAGTTCTTC
. TRBJ2-1 TRBD2 TRBV20-1 CSASFGGGRTNEQFF TGCAGTGCTAGCTTCGGGGGGGGACGTACAAATGAGCAGTTCTTC
. TRBJ2-5 . TRBV11-1 CASSANRETQYF TGTGCCAGCAGCGCAAACCGGGAGACCCAGTACTTC
many TRBJ2-5 TRBD2 TRBV20-1 CSARVVSGRALGTQYF TGCAGTGCTAGAGTCGTTAGCGGGAGGGCTTTGGGGACCCAGTACTTC
. TRBJ2-7 TRBD2 TRBV6-2/TRBV6-3 CATGTTDYEQYF TGTGCCACCGGGACTACCGACTACGAGCAGTACTTC
. TRBJ2-7 TRBD1 TRBV12-3/TRBV12-4 CASSQTGTEQYF TGTGCCAGCAGTCAGACAGGGACCGAGCAGTACTTC
. TRBJ2-7 . TRBV20-1 CSALRQGINYEQYF TGCAGTGCTCTAAGGCAGGGGATTAACTACGAGCAGTACTTC
. TRBJ1-2 TRBD1 TRBV12-3/TRBV12-4 CASSTTGGGYTF TGTGCCAGCAGTACCACAGGGGGTGGCTACACCTTC
few TRBJ2-5 TRBD2 TRBV6-5 CASSRTVGGGQETQYF TGTGCCAGCAGCCGAACCGTCGGGGGGGGCCAAGAGACCCAGTACTTC
once TRBJ2-1 . TRBV4-2 CASSQDPGVGSYNEQFF TGTGCCAGCAGCCAGGACCCAGGTGTGGGCTCCTACAATGAGCAGTTCTTC
. TRBJ2-7 . TRBV20-1 CSAEPVSYEQYF TGCAGTGCCGAGCCGGTATCCTACGAGCAGTACTTC
. TRBJ2-7 . TRBV20-1 CSASIVDRPYEQYF TGCAGTGCTAGCATAGTGGATCGCCCCTACGAGCAGTACTTC
. TRBJ2-3 . TRBV6-2/TRBV6-3 CASSLPVSTDTQYF TGTGCCAGCAGCCTGCCGGTCAGCACAGATACGCAGTATTTT
few TRBJ2-3 . TRBV10-3 CAISEGSTDTQYF TGTGCCATCAGTGAAGGGTCCACAGATACGCAGTATTTT
few TRBJ2-5 TRBD1 TRBV10-3 CAIKGQGAQETQYF TGTGCCATCAAAGGGCAGGGGGCTCAAGAGACCCAGTACTTC